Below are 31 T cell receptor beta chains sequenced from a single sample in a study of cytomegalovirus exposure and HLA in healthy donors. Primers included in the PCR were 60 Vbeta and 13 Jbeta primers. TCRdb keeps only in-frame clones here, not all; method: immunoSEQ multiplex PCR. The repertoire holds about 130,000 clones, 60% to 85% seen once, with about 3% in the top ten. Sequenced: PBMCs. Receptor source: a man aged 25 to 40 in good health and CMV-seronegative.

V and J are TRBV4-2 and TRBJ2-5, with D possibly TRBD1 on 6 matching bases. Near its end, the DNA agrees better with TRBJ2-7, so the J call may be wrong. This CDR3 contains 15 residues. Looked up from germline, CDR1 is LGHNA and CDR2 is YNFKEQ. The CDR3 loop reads CASSKTGDPSYEQYF. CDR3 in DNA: TGTGCCAGCAGCAAGACAGGTGACCCCTCCTACGAGCAGTACTTC.

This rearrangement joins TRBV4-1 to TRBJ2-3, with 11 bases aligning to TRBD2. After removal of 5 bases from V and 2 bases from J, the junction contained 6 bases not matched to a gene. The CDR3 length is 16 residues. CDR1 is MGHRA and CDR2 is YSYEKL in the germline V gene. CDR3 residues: CASSYTTSGTTDTQYF. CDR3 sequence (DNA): TGCGCCAGCAGCTATACGACTAGCGGGACCACAGATACGCAGTATTTT.

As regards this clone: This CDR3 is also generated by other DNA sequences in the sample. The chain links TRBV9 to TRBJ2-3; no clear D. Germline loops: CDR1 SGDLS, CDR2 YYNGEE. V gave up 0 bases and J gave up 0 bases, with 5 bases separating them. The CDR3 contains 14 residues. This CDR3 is CASSVDGSTDTQYF. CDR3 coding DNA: TGTGCCAGCAGCGTAGACGGGAGCACAGATACGCAGTATTTT.

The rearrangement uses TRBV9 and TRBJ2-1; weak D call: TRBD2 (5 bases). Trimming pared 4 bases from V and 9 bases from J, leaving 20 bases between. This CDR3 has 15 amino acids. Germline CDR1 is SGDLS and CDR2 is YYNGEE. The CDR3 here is CASSFRAYEGTEQFF. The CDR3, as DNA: TGTGCCAGCAGCTTCCGGGCGTACGAGGGTACTGAGCAGTTCTTC.

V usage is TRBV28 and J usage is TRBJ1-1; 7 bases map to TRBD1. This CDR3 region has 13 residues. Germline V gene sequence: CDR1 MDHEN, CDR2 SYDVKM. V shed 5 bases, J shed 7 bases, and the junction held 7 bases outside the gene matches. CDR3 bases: TGTGCCAGCAGTGATTCACAGGGGATTGAAGCTTTCTTT. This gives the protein CASSDSQGIEAFF.

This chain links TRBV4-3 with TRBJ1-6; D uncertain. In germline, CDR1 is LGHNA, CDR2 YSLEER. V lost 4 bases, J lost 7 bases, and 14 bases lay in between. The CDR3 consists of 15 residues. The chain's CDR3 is CASSPGVGGNSPLHF. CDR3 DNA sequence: TGCGCCAGCAGCCCAGGTGTAGGAGGGAATTCACCCCTCCACTTT.

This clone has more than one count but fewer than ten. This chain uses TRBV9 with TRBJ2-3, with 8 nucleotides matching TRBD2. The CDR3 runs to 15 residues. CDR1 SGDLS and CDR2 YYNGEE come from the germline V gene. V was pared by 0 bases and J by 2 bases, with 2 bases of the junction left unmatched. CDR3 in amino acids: CASSVGGGTTDTQYF. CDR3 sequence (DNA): TGTGCCAGCAGCGTAGGCGGGGGGACCACAGATACGCAGTATTTT.

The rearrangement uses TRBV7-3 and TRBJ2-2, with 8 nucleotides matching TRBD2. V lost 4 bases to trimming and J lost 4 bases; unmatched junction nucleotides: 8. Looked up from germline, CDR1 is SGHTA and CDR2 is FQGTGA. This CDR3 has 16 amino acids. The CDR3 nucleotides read TGTGCCAGCAGCTCCAAAGCGGGAGTCGGCACCGGGGAGCTGTTTTTT. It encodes CASSSKAGVGTGELFF.

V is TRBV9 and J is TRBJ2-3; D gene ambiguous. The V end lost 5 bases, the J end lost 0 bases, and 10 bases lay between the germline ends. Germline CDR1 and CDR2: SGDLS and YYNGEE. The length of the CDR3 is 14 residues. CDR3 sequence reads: CASSPRPSTDTQYF. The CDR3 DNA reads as TGTGCCAGCAGTCCTAGGCCCAGCACAGATACGCAGTATTTT.

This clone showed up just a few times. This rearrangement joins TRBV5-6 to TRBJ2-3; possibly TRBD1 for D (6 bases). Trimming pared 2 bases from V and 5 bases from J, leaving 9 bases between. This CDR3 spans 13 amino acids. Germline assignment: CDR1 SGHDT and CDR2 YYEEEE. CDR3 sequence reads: CASSLFRGDTQYF. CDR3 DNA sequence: TGTGCCAGCAGCTTATTCAGGGGAGATACGCAGTATTTT.

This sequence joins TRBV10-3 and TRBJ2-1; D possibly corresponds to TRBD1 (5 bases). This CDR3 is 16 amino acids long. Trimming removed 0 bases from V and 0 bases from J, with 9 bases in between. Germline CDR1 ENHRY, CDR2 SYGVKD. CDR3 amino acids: CAISESKGYSYNEQFF. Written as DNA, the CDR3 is TGTGCCATCAGTGAGTCGAAGGGGTACTCCTACAATGAGCAGTTCTTC.

The CDR3 sequence: CASSLPVGGGEAFF. The CDR3 region has the DNA TGTGCCAGCAGTTTACCAGTCGGGGGAGGTGAAGCTTTCTTT. The V gene is TRBV28, the J gene TRBJ1-1; D possibly corresponds to TRBD1 (5 bases). The germline gives CDR1 MDHEN, CDR2 SYDVKM. The length of the CDR3 is 14 residues. V was trimmed by 2 bases and J by 7 bases, leaving 14 bases between them.

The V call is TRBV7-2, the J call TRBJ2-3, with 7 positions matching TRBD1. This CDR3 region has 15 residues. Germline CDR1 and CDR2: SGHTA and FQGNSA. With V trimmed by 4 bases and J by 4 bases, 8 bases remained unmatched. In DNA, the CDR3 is TGTGCCAGCAGCTACAGACAGGGTGGGGCAGATACGCAGTATTTT. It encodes CASSYRQGGADTQYF.

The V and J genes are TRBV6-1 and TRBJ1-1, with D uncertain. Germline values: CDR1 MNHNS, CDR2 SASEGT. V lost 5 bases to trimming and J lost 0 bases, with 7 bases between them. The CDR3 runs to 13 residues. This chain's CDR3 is CASSQLMNTEAFF. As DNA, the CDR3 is TGTGCCAGCAGTCAACTAATGAACACTGAAGCTTTCTTT.

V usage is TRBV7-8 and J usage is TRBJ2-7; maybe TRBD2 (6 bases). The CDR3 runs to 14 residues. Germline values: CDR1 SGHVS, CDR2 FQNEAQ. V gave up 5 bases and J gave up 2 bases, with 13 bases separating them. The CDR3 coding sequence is TGTGCCAGCAGCGGGCGGGACGTCACCTACGAGCAGTACTTC. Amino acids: CASSGRDVTYEQYF.

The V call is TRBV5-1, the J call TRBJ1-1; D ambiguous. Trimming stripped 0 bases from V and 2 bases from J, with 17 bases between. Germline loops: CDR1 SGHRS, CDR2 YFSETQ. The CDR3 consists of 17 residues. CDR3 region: CASSLVGQQRPNTEAFF. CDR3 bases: TGCGCCAGCAGCTTGGTTGGGCAGCAGCGGCCAAACACTGAAGCTTTCTTT.

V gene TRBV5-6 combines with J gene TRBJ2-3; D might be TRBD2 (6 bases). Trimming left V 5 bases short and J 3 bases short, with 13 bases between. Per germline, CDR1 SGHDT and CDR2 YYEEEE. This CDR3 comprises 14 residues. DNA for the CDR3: TGTGCCAGCAGTTGGGGGGTGGGGACAGATACGCAGTATTTT. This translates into CASSWGVGTDTQYF.

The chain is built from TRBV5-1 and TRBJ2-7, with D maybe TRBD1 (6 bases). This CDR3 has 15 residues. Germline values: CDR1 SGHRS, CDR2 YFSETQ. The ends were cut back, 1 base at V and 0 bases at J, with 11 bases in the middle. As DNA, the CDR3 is TGCGCCAGCAGCTTGTCGGGACAAAGCTCCTACGAGCAGTACTTC. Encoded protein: CASSLSGQSSYEQYF.

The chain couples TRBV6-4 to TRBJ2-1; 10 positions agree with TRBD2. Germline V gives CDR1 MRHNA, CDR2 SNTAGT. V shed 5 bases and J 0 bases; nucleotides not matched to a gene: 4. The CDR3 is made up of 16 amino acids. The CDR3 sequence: CASSLAGESSYNEQFF. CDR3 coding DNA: TGTGCCAGCAGTCTAGCGGGGGAGAGCTCCTACAATGAGCAGTTCTTC.

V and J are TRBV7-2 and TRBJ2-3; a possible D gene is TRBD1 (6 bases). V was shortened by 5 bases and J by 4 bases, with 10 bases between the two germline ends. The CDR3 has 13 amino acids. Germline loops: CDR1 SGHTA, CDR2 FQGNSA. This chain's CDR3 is CASSPRQADTQYF. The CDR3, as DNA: TGTGCCAGCAGCCCACGACAGGCAGATACGCAGTATTTT.

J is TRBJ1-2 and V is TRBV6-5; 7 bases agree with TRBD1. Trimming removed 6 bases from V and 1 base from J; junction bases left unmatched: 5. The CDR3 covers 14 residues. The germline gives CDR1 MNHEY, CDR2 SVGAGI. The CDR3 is CASSRQGFNYGYTF. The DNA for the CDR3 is TGTGCCAGCAGCAGACAGGGATTTAACTATGGCTACACCTTC.

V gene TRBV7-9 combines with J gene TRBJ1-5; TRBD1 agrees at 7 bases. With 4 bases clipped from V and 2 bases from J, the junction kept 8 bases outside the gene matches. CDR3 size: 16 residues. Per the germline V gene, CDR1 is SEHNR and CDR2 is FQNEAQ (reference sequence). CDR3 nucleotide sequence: TGTGCCAGCAGCTCCCACGACAGGGAGGGCAATCAGCCCCAGCATTTT. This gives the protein CASSSHDREGNQPQHF.

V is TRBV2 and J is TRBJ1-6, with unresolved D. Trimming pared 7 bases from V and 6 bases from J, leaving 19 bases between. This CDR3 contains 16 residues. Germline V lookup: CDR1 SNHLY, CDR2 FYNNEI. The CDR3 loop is CASTLYVGGGNSPLHF. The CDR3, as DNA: TGTGCCAGCACCCTTTACGTAGGAGGAGGTAATTCACCCCTCCACTTT.

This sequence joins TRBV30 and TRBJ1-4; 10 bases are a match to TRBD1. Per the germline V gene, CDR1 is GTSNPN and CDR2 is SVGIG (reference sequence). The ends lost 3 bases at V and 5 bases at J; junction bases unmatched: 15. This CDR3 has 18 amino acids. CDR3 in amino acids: CAWSPRDRGSGMNEKLFF. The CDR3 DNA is TGTGCCTGGAGCCCCCGGGACAGGGGATCTGGTATGAATGAAAAACTGTTTTTT.

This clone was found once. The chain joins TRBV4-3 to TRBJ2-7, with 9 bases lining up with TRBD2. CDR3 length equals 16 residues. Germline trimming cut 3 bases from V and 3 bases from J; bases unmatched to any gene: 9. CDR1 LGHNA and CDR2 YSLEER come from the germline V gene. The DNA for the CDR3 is TGCGCCAGCAGCCAGGCGCTAGCGGGGCCCCTCTACGAGCAGTACTTC. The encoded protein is CASSQALAGPLYEQYF.

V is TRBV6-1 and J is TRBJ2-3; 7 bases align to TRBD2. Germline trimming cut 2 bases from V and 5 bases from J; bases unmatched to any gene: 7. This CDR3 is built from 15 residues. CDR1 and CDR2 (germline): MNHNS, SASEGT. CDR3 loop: CASSELITGGDTQYF. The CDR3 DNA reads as TGTGCCAGCAGTGAATTAATTACGGGGGGAGATACGCAGTATTTT.

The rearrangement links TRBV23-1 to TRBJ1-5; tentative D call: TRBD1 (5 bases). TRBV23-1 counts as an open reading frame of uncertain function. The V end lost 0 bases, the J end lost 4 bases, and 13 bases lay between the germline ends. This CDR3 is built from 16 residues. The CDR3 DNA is TGCGCCAGCAGTCAATCGAGGAGGGAGGGGAATCAGCCCCAGCATTTT. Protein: CASSQSRREGNQPQHF.

The CDR3 protein is CASSLDNTYNSPLHF. The CDR3 DNA reads as TGTGCCAGCAGTTTGGACAACACTTATAATTCACCCCTCCACTTT. The chain employs TRBV28 and TRBJ1-6; D is possibly TRBD1 (5 bases). Trimming left V 3 bases short and J 4 bases short, with 10 bases between. Per the germline V gene, CDR1 is MDHEN and CDR2 is SYDVKM. The CDR3 contains 15 residues. Combining the CDR3 with reference TRBV28 and TRBJ1-6 gives the whole variable domain DVKVTQSSRYLVKRTGEKVFLECVQDMDHENMFWYRQDPGLGLRLIYFSYDVKMKEKGDIPEGYSVSREKKERFSLILESASTNQTSMYLCASSLDNTYNSPLHFGNGTRLTVT.

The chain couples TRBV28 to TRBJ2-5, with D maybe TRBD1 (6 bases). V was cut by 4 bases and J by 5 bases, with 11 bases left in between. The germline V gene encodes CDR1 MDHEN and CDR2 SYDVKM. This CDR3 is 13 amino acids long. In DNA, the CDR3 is TGTGCCAGCAGTTCCCCAGGGGCGGAGACCCAGTACTTC. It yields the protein CASSSPGAETQYF.

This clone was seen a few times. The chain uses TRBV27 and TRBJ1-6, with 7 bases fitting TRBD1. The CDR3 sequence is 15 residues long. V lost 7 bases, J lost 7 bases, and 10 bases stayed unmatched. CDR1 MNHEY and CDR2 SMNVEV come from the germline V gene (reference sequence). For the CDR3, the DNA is TGTGCCAGCACAACGACAGGGTTATTGAATTCACCCCTCCACTTT. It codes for CASTTTGLLNSPLHF.

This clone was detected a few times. DNA for the CDR3: TGTGCCAGCTACGCAGGGGGCACTGGGGCCAACGTCCTGACTTTC. Residues: CASYAGGTGANVLTF. The V gene is TRBV28, the J gene TRBJ2-6, with TRBD1 matching over 8 bases. CDR1 is MDHEN, CDR2 SYDVKM, per germline. This CDR3 spans 15 amino acids. V was clipped by 8 bases and J by 2 bases; unmatched bases: 5.